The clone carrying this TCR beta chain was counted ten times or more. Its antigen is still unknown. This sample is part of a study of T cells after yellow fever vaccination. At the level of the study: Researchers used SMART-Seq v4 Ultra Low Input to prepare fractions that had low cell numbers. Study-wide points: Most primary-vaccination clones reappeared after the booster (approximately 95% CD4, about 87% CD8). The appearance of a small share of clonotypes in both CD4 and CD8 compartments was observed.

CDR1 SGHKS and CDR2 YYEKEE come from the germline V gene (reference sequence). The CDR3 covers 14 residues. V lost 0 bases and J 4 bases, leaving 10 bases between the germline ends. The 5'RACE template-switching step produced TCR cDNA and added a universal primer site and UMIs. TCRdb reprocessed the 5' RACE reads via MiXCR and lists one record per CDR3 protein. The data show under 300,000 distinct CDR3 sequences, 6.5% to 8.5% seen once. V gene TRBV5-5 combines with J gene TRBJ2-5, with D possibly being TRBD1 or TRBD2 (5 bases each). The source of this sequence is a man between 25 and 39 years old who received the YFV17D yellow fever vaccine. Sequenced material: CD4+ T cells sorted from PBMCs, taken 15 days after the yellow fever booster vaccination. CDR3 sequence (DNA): TGTGCCAGCAGCTTGGCGGGGCAAGGAGAGACCCAGTACTTC. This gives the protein CASSLAGQGETQYF.